This TCR beta chain is drawn from a study of blood T cell repertoires in COVID-19. The protocol was immunoSEQ multiplex PCR, while the TCRdb copy is restricted to in-frame clones and leaves out a portion. The profile covers over 95,000 clones, with 85% appearing a single time and around 6% taken by the ten largest. Germline CDR1 is WSHSY and CDR2 is SAAADI. The V end lost 8 bases, the J end lost 4 bases, and 14 bases lay between the germline ends. The length of the CDR3 is 13 residues. The J gene is TRBJ1-2, the V gene TRBV10-2; D unclear. This TCR derives from a woman aged 55-69 years with COVID-19, enrolled during active disease. Sequenced input: peripheral blood. The CDR3 DNA reads TGCGCCAGCGGACGGGGAGAAGGCTATGGCTACACCTTC. Amino acid sequence: CASGRGEGYGYTF.